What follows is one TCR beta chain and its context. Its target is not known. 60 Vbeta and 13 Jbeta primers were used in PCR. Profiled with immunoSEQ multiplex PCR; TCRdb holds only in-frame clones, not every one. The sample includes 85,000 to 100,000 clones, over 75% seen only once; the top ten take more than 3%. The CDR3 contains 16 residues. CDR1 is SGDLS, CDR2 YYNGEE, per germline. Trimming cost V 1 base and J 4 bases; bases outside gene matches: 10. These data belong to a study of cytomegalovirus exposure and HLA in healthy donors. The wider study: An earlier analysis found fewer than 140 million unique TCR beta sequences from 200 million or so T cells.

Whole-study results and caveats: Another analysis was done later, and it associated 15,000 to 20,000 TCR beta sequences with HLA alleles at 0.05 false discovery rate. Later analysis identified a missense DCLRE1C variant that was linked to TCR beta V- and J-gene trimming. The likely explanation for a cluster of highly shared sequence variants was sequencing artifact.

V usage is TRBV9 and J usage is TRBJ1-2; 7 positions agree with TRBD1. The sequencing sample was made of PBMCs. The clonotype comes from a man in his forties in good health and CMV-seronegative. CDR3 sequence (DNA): TGTGCCAGCAGCGTAACGTACAGGGGAGAGGGCTATGGCTACACCTTC. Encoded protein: CASSVTYRGEGYGYTF. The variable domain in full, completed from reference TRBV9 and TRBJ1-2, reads DSGVTQTPKHLITATGQRVTLRCSPRSGDLSVYWYQQSLDQGLQFLIQYYNGEERAKGNILERFSAQQFPDLHSELNLSSLELGDSALYFCASSVTYRGEGYGYTFGSGTRLTVV.